Shown below are 18 T cell receptor beta chains from a single sample sequenced in a study of T-cell memory formation after mild COVID-19. TCRdb fed the 5' RACE reads into MiXCR, producing one record per CDR3 protein. The table lists roughly 86,000 distinct CDR3 sequences, about 13% of them singletons. Sequencing was performed on PBMCs or a T cell subset sorted from them (not recorded which). The receptor source for this set is an adult woman who had mild COVID-19 (a few samples of this study predate the infection). Cell type and time point are not known.

At least ten counts were recorded for this clonotype. The V gene is TRBV7-9, the J gene TRBJ2-3; 10 bases line up with TRBD2. The CDR3 is 15 amino acids. V lost 2 bases, J lost 4 bases, and 3 bases stayed unmatched. Per the germline V gene, CDR1 is SEHNR and CDR2 is FQNEAQ (reference sequence). The CDR3 region is CASSLSGGASDTQYF. The CDR3 DNA is TGTGCCAGCAGCTTAAGCGGGGGGGCTTCAGATACGCAGTATTTT.

This clonotype was counted a few times. The chain has TRBV19 and TRBJ2-5, with D perhaps matching TRBD1 (5 bases). The CDR3 totals 13 residues. Germline V CDR1 and CDR2: LNHDA, SQIVND (reference sequence). V lost 3 bases and J 0 bases, leaving 5 bases between the germline ends. The CDR3 is CASSIRDQETQYF. DNA for the CDR3: TGTGCCAGTAGTATCAGGGACCAAGAGACCCAGTACTTC.

The sample holds a few counts of this clonotype. The rearrangement uses TRBV7-9 and TRBJ2-1; D remains ambiguous. This CDR3 has 16 residues. Trimming removed 3 bases from V and 3 bases from J, with 15 bases in between. Germline-derived CDR1 and CDR2 are SEHNR and FQNEAQ (reference sequence). CDR3 loop: CASSFTSDGIYNEQFF. The DNA for the CDR3 is TGTGCCAGCAGCTTCACCTCAGACGGAATCTACAATGAGCAGTTCTTC.

This clonotype turned up a few times. This sequence joins TRBV7-6 and TRBJ2-2, with D tentatively TRBD1 or TRBD2 (5 bases each). The length of the CDR3 is 16 residues. CDR1 is SGHVS and CDR2 is FNYEAQ in the germline V gene. With 5 bases removed from V and 1 base from J, the gap between germline ends came to 14 bases. CDR3 coding DNA: TGTGCCAGCAGCGCCCGGGACCGCGAGAACACCGGGGAGCTGTTTTTT. This translates into CASSARDRENTGELFF.

The CDR3 region is CSVLLDAKNIQYF. The CDR3 bases are TGCAGCGTTCTCCTGGACGCCAAAAACATTCAGTACTTC. This chain joins TRBV29-1 and TRBJ2-4; D ambiguous. There are 13 residues in the CDR3. Germline V gene sequence: CDR1 SQVTM, CDR2 ANQGSEA. Trimming shortened V by 5 bases and J by 1 base, and 9 bases separated the two germline ends.

Points on this clonotype: One end of the junction fails to match germline, which may point to a read error. The chain recombines TRBV4-1 with TRBJ2-5; possibly TRBD1 for D (6 bases). The CDR3 is 15 amino acids. Germline assignment: CDR1 MGHRA and CDR2 YSYEKL. The CDR3 sequence is CASSPVSEGEETQYF. Here the CDR3 DNA reads TGCGCCAGCAGCCCCGTATCAGAGGGGGAAGAAACCCAGTACTTC.

The chain couples TRBV24-1 to TRBJ2-7, with D perhaps being TRBD1 or TRBD2 (5 bases each). CDR1 is KGHDR and CDR2 is SFDVKD in the germline V gene. CDR3 length equals 13 residues. V gave up 9 bases and J gave up 3 bases, with 14 bases separating them. The CDR3 region is CATAGTENYEQYF. The DNA for the CDR3 is TGTGCCACCGCCGGGACCGAAAACTACGAGCAGTACTTC.

This clonotype was seen only a few times. This chain connects TRBV7-6 to TRBJ2-3; D is undetermined. V was pared by 1 base and J by 5 bases, with 10 bases between. The CDR3 spans 14 residues. Germline V gene lookup returns CDR1 SGHVS and CDR2 FNYEAQ. The CDR3 sequence: CASSLESWQDTQYF. The CDR3 DNA follows: TGTGCCAGCAGCTTAGAGTCGTGGCAAGATACGCAGTATTTT.

In its sample, this clonotype was seen a few times. This sequence joins TRBV5-1 and TRBJ2-2; no definite D call. In germline, CDR1 is SGHRS, CDR2 YFSETQ. The CDR3 loop spans 11 amino acids. Trimming took off 6 bases at V and 6 bases at J, with 6 bases between the two ends. The CDR3 nucleotides read TGCGCCAGCAAGGTCGCCGGGGAGCTGTTTTTT. Translating it yields CASKVAGELFF.

In its sample, this clonotype was seen a few times. The V and J genes are TRBV6-1 and TRBJ1-6; D is ambiguous. CDR1 and CDR2 from the germline V gene are MNHNS and SASEGT. Trimming left V 3 bases short and J 8 bases short, with 5 bases between. This CDR3 is built from 12 residues. The CDR3 coding sequence is TGTGCCAGCAGTGATCCTTATTCACCCCTCCACTTT. Its protein is CASSDPYSPLHF.

The V and J genes are TRBV2 and TRBJ2-1; TRBD2 aligns across 9 bases. The CDR3 runs 18 residues. V shed 0 bases and J 8 bases; nucleotides not matched to a gene: 14. Germline V gives CDR1 SNHLY, CDR2 FYNNEI. CDR3 sequence reads: CASSEALAGRTGIDEQFF. The CDR3, as DNA: TGTGCCAGCAGTGAAGCCCTAGCGGGGAGGACTGGTATTGATGAGCAGTTCTTC. Variable domain in full (rest from reference TRBV2 and TRBJ2-1): EPEVTQTPSHQVTQMGQEVILRCVPISNHLYFYWYRQILGQKVEFLVSFYNNEISEKSEIFDDQFSVERPDGSNFTLKIRSTKLEDSAMYFCASSEALAGRTGIDEQFFGPGTRLTVL.

The gene calls are TRBV24-1 and TRBJ2-7; D perhaps matches TRBD1 (7 bases). From germline, CDR1 is KGHDR and CDR2 SFDVKD. This CDR3 has 12 amino acids. With 10 bases removed from V and 6 bases from J, the gap between germline ends came to 15 bases. Here the CDR3 DNA reads TGTGCCACGCGGGACAGTCACGGCGAGCAGTACTTC. Its translation is CATRDSHGEQYF.

The rearrangement uses TRBV5-8 and TRBJ2-3; D is uncertain. This CDR3 spans 15 amino acids. Per germline, CDR1 SGHTS and CDR2 YDEGEE. Between the trimmed V and J ends, which lost 0 bases and 2 bases, there was a span of 10 bases. DNA for the CDR3: TGTGCCAGCAGCTTGGAAGCTAGGTACACAGATACGCAGTATTTT. Amino acid sequence: CASSLEARYTDTQYF.

The chain carries TRBV4-1 and TRBJ2-7; D possibly matches TRBD1 or TRBD2 (5 bases each). Germline V gene sequence: CDR1 MGHRA, CDR2 YSYEKL. The CDR3 length is 16 residues. V lost 3 bases to trimming and J lost 1 base, with 16 bases between them. The CDR3 DNA reads as TGCGCCAGCAGCCATTCCCCGGGACGAGGATCCTACGAGCAGTACTTC. Encoded protein: CASSHSPGRGSYEQYF.

This CDR3 is CASSPHIGANVLTF. In DNA, the CDR3 is TGTGCCAGCAGTCCACACATTGGGGCCAACGTCCTGACTTTC. The chain carries TRBV27 and TRBJ2-6; D uncertain. The CDR3 is 14 residues long. CDR1 is MNHEY and CDR2 is SMNVEV in the germline V gene (reference sequence). V lost 5 bases and J 3 bases, leaving 8 bases between the germline ends.

This clonotype was recorded a few times. The V call is TRBV12-3 or TRBV12-4, the J call TRBJ2-3; 8 bases are shared with TRBD1. V trimming: 6 bases; J trimming: 2 bases; junction bases outside the gene matches: 10. This CDR3 comprises 16 residues. The CDR3 nucleotides are TGTGCCAGCAGGACCCGGGACAGGATCTTCACAGATACGCAGTATTTT. Protein: CASRTRDRIFTDTQYF.

This clonotype has only a few counts. The chain joins TRBV6-5 to TRBJ2-1; 9 bases are a match to TRBD1. The germline V gene encodes CDR1 MNHEY and CDR2 SVGAGI. V lost 6 bases and J lost 5; bases outside the gene matches: 11. This CDR3 has 16 residues. This CDR3 is CASSVQGASRDNEQFF. The CDR3, as DNA: TGTGCCAGCAGCGTACAGGGGGCTAGTAGAGACAATGAGCAGTTCTTC.

This clonotype was detected many times. The chain combines TRBV7-9 with TRBJ2-1; a possible D gene is TRBD1 (6 bases). The CDR3 loop spans 14 amino acids. V lost 6 bases to trimming and J lost 4 bases, with 13 bases between them. In germline, CDR1 is SEHNR, CDR2 FQNEAQ (reference sequence). The CDR3: CASSAGTPYNEQFF. The CDR3 DNA follows: TGTGCCAGCAGTGCCGGGACACCTTACAATGAGCAGTTCTTC.